A selection of T cell receptor beta chains follows, all from one sample in a study of cytomegalovirus exposure and HLA in healthy donors. Sequencing used immunoSEQ multiplex PCR; TCRdb keeps in-frame clones, though not all of them. The sample has about 150,000 clones. The sample consisted of PBMCs. The receptors come from a woman aged 50 to 60 in good health and CMV-seronegative. CDR3s include the opening cysteine and the closing phenylalanine or tryptophan. A D gene is named only where the DNA matches it firmly.

V gene: TRBV21-1; J gene: TRBJ2-5; D gene: NA; CDR3 protein: CASSKVATTRKSETQYF; CDR3 DNA: TGTGCCAGCAGCAAAGTCGCAACGACTAGAAAGTCGGAGACCCAGTACTTC
V gene: TRBV29-1; J gene: TRBJ2-5; D gene: NA; CDR3 protein: CSVERRGQETQYF; CDR3 DNA: TGCAGCGTTGAGAGAAGGGGCCAAGAGACCCAGTACTTC
V gene: TRBV19; J gene: TRBJ1-5; D gene: NA; CDR3 protein: CASPKTGDSNQPQHF; CDR3 DNA: TGTGCCAGCCCAAAAACCGGGGATAGCAATCAGCCCCAGCATTTT
V gene: TRBV7-3; J gene: TRBJ2-7; D gene: NA; CDR3 protein: CASSLGRGTYEQYF; CDR3 DNA: TGTGCCAGCAGCTTAGGCAGGGGAACCTACGAGCAGTACTTC
V gene: TRBV4-3; J gene: TRBJ2-1; D gene: TRBD2; CDR3 protein: CASSLSSGRSGEQFF; CDR3 DNA: TGCGCCAGCAGCTTATCTAGCGGGAGGTCGGGTGAGCAGTTCTTC
V gene: TRBV18; J gene: TRBJ1-1; D gene: NA; CDR3 protein: CASSFEGWTEAFF; CDR3 DNA: TGTGCCAGCTCTTTCGAGGGATGGACTGAAGCTTTCTTT
V gene: TRBV19; J gene: TRBJ2-7; D gene: TRBD2; CDR3 protein: CASSRLADISYEQYF; CDR3 DNA: TGTGCCAGTAGTAGACTAGCGGATATCTCCTACGAGCAGTACTTC
V gene: TRBV6-6; J gene: TRBJ1-3; D gene: NA; CDR3 protein: CASSYTSGNTIYF; CDR3 DNA: TGTGCCAGCAGTTATACATCGGGAAACACCATATATTTT
V gene: TRBV15; J gene: TRBJ2-7; D gene: TRBD1; CDR3 protein: CATSRAGAGQGSGEQYF; CDR3 DNA: TGTGCCACCAGCAGAGCAGGTGCGGGACAGGGTAGTGGGGAGCAGTACTTC
V gene: TRBV7-3; J gene: TRBJ1-2; D gene: TRBD1; CDR3 protein: CASSLSRDSQQGYTF; CDR3 DNA: TGTGCCAGCAGCTTATCCCGGGACAGCCAACAGGGCTACACCTTC
V gene: TRBV28; J gene: TRBJ2-7; D gene: NA; CDR3 protein: CASSHGRDYEQCF; CDR3 DNA: TGTGCCAGCAGTCATGGGAGAGACTACGAGCAGTGCTTC
V gene: TRBV15; J gene: TRBJ2-3; D gene: TRBD2; CDR3 protein: CATSAISGRAADTQYF; CDR3 DNA: TGTGCCACCAGCGCTATTAGCGGGAGGGCCGCAGATACGCAGTATTTT
V gene: TRBV10-2; J gene: TRBJ2-3; D gene: NA; CDR3 protein: CASSEFSPNTDTQYF; CDR3 DNA: TGCGCCAGCAGTGAGTTTTCTCCTAACACAGATACGCAGTATTTT
V gene: TRBV2; J gene: TRBJ2-3; D gene: NA; CDR3 protein: CASSGTSIDTDTQYF; CDR3 DNA: TGTGCCAGCAGTGGCACTAGCATTGACACAGATACGCAGTATTTT
V gene: TRBV7-6; J gene: TRBJ1-1; D gene: TRBD1; CDR3 protein: CASSLVGQGRGTEAFF; CDR3 DNA: TGTGCCAGCAGCTTAGTAGGACAGGGTAGAGGGACTGAAGCTTTCTTT
V gene: TRBV12-5; J gene: TRBJ1-3; D gene: NA; CDR3 protein: CASGLKEVSGNTIYF; CDR3 DNA: TGTGCTAGTGGTTTGAAGGAGGTCTCTGGAAACACCATATATTTT
V gene: TRBV30; J gene: TRBJ1-5; D gene: TRBD1; CDR3 protein: CAWNKGQGGGLSNQPQHF; CDR3 DNA: TGTGCCTGGAACAAGGGACAGGGTGGAGGGTTAAGCAATCAGCCCCAGCATTTT
V gene: TRBV19; J gene: TRBJ2-2; D gene: TRBD2; CDR3 protein: CASSIRGGRATGELFF; CDR3 DNA: TGTGCCAGTAGTATACGGGGCGGGAGGGCCACCGGGGAGCTGTTTTTT
V gene: TRBV14; J gene: TRBJ2-7; D gene: TRBD1; CDR3 protein: CASSHGQGGYEQYF; CDR3 DNA: TGTGCCAGCAGCCATGGACAGGGTGGCTACGAGCAGTACTTC
V gene: TRBV19; J gene: TRBJ2-2; D gene: NA; CDR3 protein: CASSLGSNTGELFF; CDR3 DNA: TGTGCCAGTAGTCTGGGGAGTAACACCGGGGAGCTGTTTTTT
V gene: TRBV7-7; J gene: TRBJ2-5; D gene: NA; CDR3 protein: CASSQGQETQYF; CDR3 DNA: TGTGCCAGCAGCCAGGGCCAAGAGACCCAGTACTTC
V gene: TRBV9; J gene: TRBJ1-1; D gene: NA; CDR3 protein: CASSVNGGSTEAFF; CDR3 DNA: TGTGCCAGCAGCGTGAATGGGGGGAGCACTGAAGCTTTCTTT
V gene: TRBV5-1; J gene: TRBJ2-1; D gene: TRBD2; CDR3 protein: CASSLDSGNEQFF; CDR3 DNA: TGCGCCAGCAGCTTGGATAGCGGGAATGAGCAGTTCTTC
V gene: TRBV28; J gene: TRBJ2-7; D gene: NA; CDR3 protein: CASSLRTDRQAGQYF; CDR3 DNA: TGTGCCAGCAGTTTACGAACGGATCGACAGGCGGGGCAGTACTTC
V gene: TRBV6-6; J gene: TRBJ1-1; D gene: TRBD1; CDR3 protein: CASARQGVIEAFF; CDR3 DNA: TGTGCCAGCGCCCGACAGGGGGTTATCGAAGCTTTCTTT
V gene: TRBV2; J gene: TRBJ2-7; D gene: NA; CDR3 protein: CASSGGSYEQYF; CDR3 DNA: TGTGCCAGCAGCGGTGGCTCCTACGAGCAGTACTTC
V gene: TRBV5-6; J gene: TRBJ2-1; D gene: NA; CDR3 protein: CASSIGLEQFF; CDR3 DNA: TGTGCCAGCAGCATAGGACTGGAGCAGTTCTTC
V gene: TRBV5-1; J gene: TRBJ2-5; D gene: NA; CDR3 protein: CASSLASGRETQYF; CDR3 DNA: TGCGCCAGCAGCTTGGCCTCGGGGAGGGAGACCCAGTACTTC
V gene: TRBV28; J gene: TRBJ2-1; D gene: NA; CDR3 protein: CASSVQGFTYNEQFF; CDR3 DNA: TGTGCCAGCAGTGTACAGGGATTCACTTACAATGAGCAGTTCTTC
V gene: TRBV29-1; J gene: TRBJ1-1; D gene: TRBD1; CDR3 protein: CSVEVDRVVAFF; CDR3 DNA: TGCAGCGTTGAAGTCGACAGGGTCGTAGCTTTCTTT
V gene: TRBV15; J gene: TRBJ2-7; D gene: TRBD1; CDR3 protein: CATSRSTGQGVNEQYF; CDR3 DNA: TGTGCCACCAGCAGGAGCACAGGACAGGGGGTCAACGAGCAGTACTTC
V gene: TRBV4-3; J gene: TRBJ2-3; D gene: TRBD2; CDR3 protein: CASSQEWGGGLSTDTQYF; CDR3 DNA: TGCGCCAGCAGCCAAGAATGGGGGGGAGGGCTCAGCACAGATACGCAGTATTTT
V gene: TRBV15; J gene: TRBJ2-7; D gene: TRBD1; CDR3 protein: CATSRFDRGPTYEQYF; CDR3 DNA: TGTGCCACCAGCAGATTCGACAGGGGCCCGACCTACGAGCAGTACTTC
V gene: TRBV6-1; J gene: TRBJ2-2; D gene: TRBD2; CDR3 protein: CASSDIGGAAGELFF; CDR3 DNA: TGTGCCAGCAGTGATATCGGGGGGGCGGCCGGGGAGCTGTTTTTT
V gene: TRBV25-1; J gene: TRBJ1-2; D gene: TRBD1; CDR3 protein: CASGTANYGYTF; CDR3 DNA: TGTGCCAGTGGGACAGCTAACTATGGCTACACCTTC
V gene: TRBV16; J gene: TRBJ1-5; D gene: NA; CDR3 protein: CASSQLQGLSNQPQHF; CDR3 DNA: TGTGCCAGCAGCCAATTGCAGGGCCTAAGCAATCAGCCCCAGCATTTT
V gene: TRBV28; J gene: TRBJ1-4; D gene: NA; CDR3 protein: CASSSTWGGEKLFF; CDR3 DNA: TGTGCCAGCAGTTCCACATGGGGAGGTGAAAAACTGTTTTTT
V gene: TRBV28; J gene: TRBJ1-3; D gene: NA; CDR3 protein: CASSLNWGGGNTIYF; CDR3 DNA: TGTGCCAGCAGTTTAAATTGGGGCGGCGGAAACACCATATATTTT
V gene: TRBV2; J gene: TRBJ2-1; D gene: TRBD1; CDR3 protein: CASSPDRDNEQFF; CDR3 DNA: TGTGCCAGCAGTCCTGACAGGGATAATGAGCAGTTCTTC
V gene: TRBV7-9; J gene: TRBJ1-1; D gene: TRBD1; CDR3 protein: CASSFLTGDKAFF; CDR3 DNA: TGTGCCAGCAGCTTCCTGACAGGGGATAAAGCTTTCTTT
V gene: TRBV18; J gene: TRBJ2-2; D gene: NA; CDR3 protein: CASSPVAQSGELFF; CDR3 DNA: TGTGCCAGCTCACCAGTAGCCCAGTCCGGGGAGCTGTTTTTT
V gene: TRBV5-1; J gene: TRBJ2-7; D gene: TRBD2; CDR3 protein: CASSLTSGGGSEQYF; CDR3 DNA: TGCGCCAGCAGCTTGACTAGCGGGGGGGGCTCCGAGCAGTACTTC
V gene: TRBV30; J gene: TRBJ1-4; D gene: NA; CDR3 protein: CALGLINEKLFF; CDR3 DNA: TGTGCCTTGGGACTGATTAATGAAAAACTGTTTTTT
V gene: TRBV6-1; J gene: TRBJ2-5; D gene: NA; CDR3 protein: CASLRDLQETQYF; CDR3 DNA: TGTGCCAGCTTGAGAGATCTACAAGAGACCCAGTACTTC
V gene: TRBV28; J gene: TRBJ1-4; D gene: TRBD1; CDR3 protein: CASRQRQGAGEKLFF; CDR3 DNA: TGTGCCAGCAGGCAAAGACAGGGGGCCGGGGAAAAACTGTTTTTT
V gene: TRBV9; J gene: TRBJ2-7; D gene: TRBD1; CDR3 protein: CASSKGQGAYEQYF; CDR3 DNA: TGTGCCAGCAGCAAGGGACAGGGGGCCTACGAGCAGTACTTC
V gene: TRBV11-2; J gene: TRBJ2-7; D gene: TRBD2; CDR3 protein: CASSFSGGTGEQYF; CDR3 DNA: TGTGCCAGCAGCTTTTCGGGAGGGACGGGCGAGCAGTACTTC
V gene: TRBV6-5; J gene: TRBJ2-4; D gene: NA; CDR3 protein: CASLRGAEYKNIQYF; CDR3 DNA: TGTGCCAGCCTTCGGGGGGCAGAATACAAAAACATTCAGTACTTC